The entry below describes one T cell receptor beta chain. These data are taken from a study of blood T cell repertoires in COVID-19. Study in general: Nucleic acid was either cDNA or gDNA, and it came from T cells, B-cell-depleted T cells, or PBMCs.

Only in-frame clones appear in the TCRdb table, and some are missing; sequencing was by immunoSEQ multiplex PCR. The sample lists 150,000 to 200,000 clones, around 82% occurring once. This CDR3 region has 15 residues. Germline V lookup: CDR1 LGHNA, CDR2 YNFKEQ. Trimming at V came to 2 bases and at J to 5 bases, leaving 5 bases not matched to a gene. Sequences were obtained from PBMCs or T cells enriched from blood (not recorded which). V is TRBV4-2 and J is TRBJ2-1; 8 bases fit TRBD2. The source is a man aged 40-50 years who had recovered from COVID-19. Written as DNA, the CDR3 is TGTGCCAGCAGCCAACGGGGGGGCGGGAACAATGAGCAGTTCTTC. Amino acids: CASSQRGGGNNEQFF.